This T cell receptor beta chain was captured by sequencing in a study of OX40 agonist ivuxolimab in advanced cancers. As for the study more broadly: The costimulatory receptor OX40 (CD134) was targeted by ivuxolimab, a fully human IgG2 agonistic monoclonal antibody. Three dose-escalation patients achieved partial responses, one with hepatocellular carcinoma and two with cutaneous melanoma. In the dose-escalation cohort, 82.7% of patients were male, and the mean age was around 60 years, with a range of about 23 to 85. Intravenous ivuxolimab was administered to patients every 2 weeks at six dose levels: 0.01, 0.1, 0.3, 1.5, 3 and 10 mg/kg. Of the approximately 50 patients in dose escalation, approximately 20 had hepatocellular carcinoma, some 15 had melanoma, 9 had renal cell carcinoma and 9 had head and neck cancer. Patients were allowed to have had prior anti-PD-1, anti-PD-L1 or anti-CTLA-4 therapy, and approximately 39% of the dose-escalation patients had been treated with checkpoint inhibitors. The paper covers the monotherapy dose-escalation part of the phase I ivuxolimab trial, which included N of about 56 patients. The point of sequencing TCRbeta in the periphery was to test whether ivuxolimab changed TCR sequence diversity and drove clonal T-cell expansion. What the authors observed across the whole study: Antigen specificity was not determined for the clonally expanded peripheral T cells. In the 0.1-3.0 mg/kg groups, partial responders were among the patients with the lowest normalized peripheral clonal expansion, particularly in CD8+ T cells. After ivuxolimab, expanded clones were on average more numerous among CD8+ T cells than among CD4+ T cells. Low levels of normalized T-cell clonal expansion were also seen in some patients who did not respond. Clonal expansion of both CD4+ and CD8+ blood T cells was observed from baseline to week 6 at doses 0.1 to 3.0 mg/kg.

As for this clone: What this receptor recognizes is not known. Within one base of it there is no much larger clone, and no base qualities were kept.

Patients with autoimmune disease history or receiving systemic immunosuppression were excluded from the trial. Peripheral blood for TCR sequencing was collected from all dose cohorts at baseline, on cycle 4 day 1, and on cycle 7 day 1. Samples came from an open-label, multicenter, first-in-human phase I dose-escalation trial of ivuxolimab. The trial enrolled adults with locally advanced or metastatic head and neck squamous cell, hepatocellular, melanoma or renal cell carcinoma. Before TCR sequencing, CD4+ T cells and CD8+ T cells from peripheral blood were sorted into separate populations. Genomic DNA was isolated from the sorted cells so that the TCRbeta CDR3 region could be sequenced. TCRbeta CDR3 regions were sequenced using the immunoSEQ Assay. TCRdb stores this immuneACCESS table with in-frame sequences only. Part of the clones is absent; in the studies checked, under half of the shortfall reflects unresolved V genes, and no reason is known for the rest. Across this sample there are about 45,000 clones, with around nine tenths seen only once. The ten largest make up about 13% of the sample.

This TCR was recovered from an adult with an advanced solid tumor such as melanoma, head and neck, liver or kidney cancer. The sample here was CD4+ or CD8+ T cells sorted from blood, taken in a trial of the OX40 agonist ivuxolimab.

The DNA sequence follows: TGTGCCAGCTCACCCACATTCGTGTGGGTGAACACTGAAGCTTTCTTT. The resulting protein is CASSPTFVWVNTEAFF. This chain joins TRBV18 to TRBJ1-1, with the D gene not confidently named. The germline V gene provides CDR1 KGHSH and CDR2 LQKENI. The V and J ends are trimmed by 3 bases and 0 bases, leaving 14 bases between them. Inclusive of the bounding cysteine and phenylalanine, the CDR3 is 16 residues long. Of all the DNA, just the CDR3 is kept, 48 bases in frame from base 1.